This is a list of T cell receptor beta chains from one sample in a study of CD8 T cells in ankylosing spondylitis. TCRdb fed the 5' RACE reads into MiXCR, producing one record per CDR3 protein. The data show approximately 250,000 distinct CDR3 sequences, approximately 24% seen once. The sample was blood, either unsorted or a sorted T cell fraction (not recorded which). These receptors originate from a male donor with ankylosing spondylitis or in good health (not recorded which). Each CDR3 is given with its conserved first and last residue. The D gene is left open where the match is weak. For some rows the clone size is stated as once, few or many, or as a class when expanded; others skip it.

d_gene: NA
j_gene: TRBJ2-1
v_gene: TRBV7-2
abundance: many
CDR3aa: CASSVNRENEQFF
CDR3nt: TGTGCCAGCAGCGTAAACAGGGAAAATGAGCAGTTCTTC

d_gene: NA
j_gene: TRBJ2-7
v_gene: TRBV6-4
abundance: few
CDR3aa: CASTLGGSSPSYEQYF
CDR3nt: TGTGCCAGCACCTTAGGGGGGTCCTCTCCTTCCTACGAGCAGTACTTC

d_gene: TRBD1
j_gene: TRBJ2-6
v_gene: TRBV12-3/TRBV12-4
abundance: many
CDR3aa: CASSLAYQGASSSGANVLTF
CDR3nt: TGTGCCAGCAGTTTAGCATACCAGGGGGCGTCAAGCTCTGGGGCCAACGTCCTGACTTTC

d_gene: NA
j_gene: TRBJ1-5
v_gene: TRBV7-2
abundance: few
CDR3aa: CASSLDSGQPQHF
CDR3nt: TGTGCCAGCAGCTTAGATTCCGGTCAGCCCCAGCATTTT

d_gene: NA
j_gene: TRBJ2-5
v_gene: TRBV20-1
abundance: few
CDR3aa: CSARDPQGPFAETQYF
CDR3nt: TGCAGTGCTAGAGATCCACAGGGTCCCTTTGCAGAGACCCAGTACTTC

d_gene: NA
j_gene: TRBJ2-3
v_gene: TRBV18
abundance: NA
CDR3aa: CASRRDGATDTQYF
CDR3nt: TGTGCCAGTCGCCGGGACGGGGCCACAGATACGCAGTATTTT

d_gene: NA
j_gene: TRBJ1-2
v_gene: TRBV4-1
abundance: many
CDR3aa: CASSQDVGQTVRGYTF
CDR3nt: TGCGCCAGCAGCCAAGATGTTGGCCAGACGGTGCGCGGCTACACCTTC

d_gene: NA
j_gene: TRBJ2-1
v_gene: TRBV29-1
abundance: NA
CDR3aa: CSVPGWNSYNEQFF
CDR3nt: TGCAGCGTGCCCGGGTGGAACTCCTACAATGAGCAGTTCTTC

d_gene: NA
j_gene: TRBJ2-2
v_gene: TRBV29-1
abundance: NA
CDR3aa: CSVESSTGGELFF
CDR3nt: TGCAGCGTTGAAAGCAGTACGGGCGGGGAGCTGTTTTTT

d_gene: NA
j_gene: TRBJ1-1
v_gene: TRBV20-1
abundance: many
CDR3aa: CSARAGPSSTEAFF
CDR3nt: TGCAGTGCTAGAGCCGGCCCATCGTCCACTGAAGCTTTCTTT

d_gene: TRBD1
j_gene: TRBJ2-7
v_gene: TRBV7-2
abundance: NA
CDR3aa: CASSSGTGDYEQYF
CDR3nt: TGTGCCAGCAGCTCCGGGACAGGGGATTACGAGCAGTACTTC

d_gene: TRBD2
j_gene: TRBJ2-3
v_gene: TRBV20-1
abundance: NA
CDR3aa: CSAGTSGVHTDTQYF
CDR3nt: TGCAGTGCTGGGACTAGCGGGGTACACACAGATACGCAGTATTTT

d_gene: NA
j_gene: TRBJ2-4
v_gene: TRBV3-1
abundance: NA
CDR3aa: CASSSTDYLAKNIQYF
CDR3nt: TGTGCCAGCAGCTCGACCGATTATTTAGCCAAAAACATTCAGTACTTC

d_gene: TRBD2
j_gene: TRBJ2-2
v_gene: TRBV30
abundance: NA
CDR3aa: CARGRDTGELFF
CDR3nt: TGTGCCCGAGGGAGGGACACCGGGGAGCTGTTTTTT

d_gene: NA
j_gene: TRBJ2-5
v_gene: TRBV15
abundance: NA
CDR3aa: CATSRGQLETQYF
CDR3nt: TGTGCCACCAGCAGAGGACAGCTGGAGACCCAGTACTTC

d_gene: TRBD1
j_gene: TRBJ1-1
v_gene: TRBV20-1
abundance: NA
CDR3aa: CSAKQQGANTEAFF
CDR3nt: TGCAGTGCTAAACAACAGGGGGCGAACACTGAAGCTTTCTTT

d_gene: NA
j_gene: TRBJ2-1
v_gene: TRBV30
abundance: NA
CDR3aa: CAWSERGDEQFF
CDR3nt: TGTGCCTGGAGTGAAAGGGGGGATGAGCAGTTCTTC

d_gene: NA
j_gene: TRBJ1-6
v_gene: TRBV6-5
abundance: NA
CDR3aa: CASSYSIGSGTPLHF
CDR3nt: TGTGCCAGCAGTTACTCGATTGGGTCCGGGACACCCCTCCACTTT

d_gene: NA
j_gene: TRBJ2-5
v_gene: TRBV6-1
abundance: NA
CDR3aa: CASSEPRRSGETQYF
CDR3nt: TGTGCCAGCAGTGAACCCCGCCGTTCTGGGGAGACCCAGTACTTC

d_gene: TRBD2
j_gene: TRBJ2-3
v_gene: TRBV15
abundance: NA
CDR3aa: CATSTGGGTDTQYF
CDR3nt: TGTGCCACCAGCACTGGGGGGGGCACAGATACGCAGTATTTT

d_gene: NA
j_gene: TRBJ1-6
v_gene: TRBV4-1
abundance: many
CDR3aa: CASSQDPAWVNSPLHF
CDR3nt: TGCGCCAGCAGCCAAGATCCGGCTTGGGTTAATTCACCCCTCCACTTT

d_gene: NA
j_gene: TRBJ1-6
v_gene: TRBV6-1
abundance: NA
CDR3aa: CASRAAGRSKYSPLHF
CDR3nt: TGTGCCAGCAGAGCCGCGGGTAGATCTAAGTATTCACCCCTCCACTTT

d_gene: NA
j_gene: TRBJ2-1
v_gene: TRBV6-5
abundance: NA
CDR3aa: CAAYGPYNEQFF
CDR3nt: TGTGCCGCGTACGGTCCCTACAATGAGCAGTTCTTC

d_gene: TRBD2
j_gene: TRBJ2-1
v_gene: TRBV7-2
abundance: NA
CDR3aa: CASSRGPQRGYEQFF
CDR3nt: TGTGCCAGCAGTCGAGGCCCCCAGCGGGGGTATGAGCAGTTCTTC

d_gene: TRBD1
j_gene: TRBJ1-6
v_gene: TRBV5-6
abundance: many
CDR3aa: CASSPPGQGNSPLHF
CDR3nt: TGTGCCAGCAGCCCTCCCGGACAGGGCAACTCACCCCTCCACTTT

d_gene: NA
j_gene: TRBJ2-1
v_gene: TRBV7-2
abundance: NA
CDR3aa: CASSSWAGGYNEQFF
CDR3nt: TGTGCCAGCAGCTCATGGGCAGGCGGGTACAATGAGCAGTTCTTC

d_gene: NA
j_gene: TRBJ2-7
v_gene: TRBV20-1
abundance: NA
CDR3aa: CSAHPLGLHEQYF
CDR3nt: TGCAGTGCTCACCCGCTAGGGCTTCACGAGCAGTACTTC

d_gene: NA
j_gene: TRBJ2-5
v_gene: TRBV12-3/TRBV12-4
abundance: once
CDR3aa: CASRPREQETQYF
CDR3nt: TGTGCCAGCAGACCTCGGGAGCAAGAGACCCAGTACTTC

d_gene: NA
j_gene: TRBJ2-7
v_gene: TRBV7-2
abundance: many
CDR3aa: CASSLLTYEQYF
CDR3nt: TGTGCCAGCAGCTTGCTAACCTACGAGCAGTACTTC

d_gene: NA
j_gene: TRBJ2-7
v_gene: TRBV7-2
abundance: few
CDR3aa: CASSLWARVKYEQYF
CDR3nt: TGTGCCAGCAGCTTATGGGCCAGGGTAAAATACGAGCAGTACTTC

d_gene: NA
j_gene: TRBJ2-5
v_gene: TRBV11-2
abundance: many
CDR3aa: CASSHRSPQETQYF
CDR3nt: TGTGCCAGCAGCCACAGGTCCCCCCAAGAGACCCAGTACTTC

d_gene: NA
j_gene: TRBJ2-4
v_gene: TRBV20-1
abundance: many
CDR3aa: CSARYIAKNIQYF
CDR3nt: TGCAGTGCTAGATACATAGCCAAAAACATTCAGTACTTC

d_gene: NA
j_gene: TRBJ1-3
v_gene: TRBV12-3/TRBV12-4
abundance: many
CDR3aa: CASRRERTIYF
CDR3nt: TGTGCCAGCAGGAGGGAACGCACCATATATTTT

d_gene: TRBD1
j_gene: TRBJ2-7
v_gene: TRBV6-1
abundance: few
CDR3aa: CASTGTGPLTYEQYF
CDR3nt: TGTGCCAGCACCGGGACAGGGCCTTTAACCTACGAGCAGTACTTC

d_gene: TRBD1
j_gene: TRBJ1-5
v_gene: TRBV6-6
abundance: few
CDR3aa: CASSRQGDQPQHF
CDR3nt: TGTGCCAGCAGTAGACAGGGGGATCAGCCCCAGCATTTT

d_gene: NA
j_gene: TRBJ2-6
v_gene: TRBV24-1
abundance: NA
CDR3aa: CATSDSSRTGANVLTF
CDR3nt: TGTGCCACCAGTGATTCCTCCCGGACTGGGGCCAACGTCCTGACTTTC